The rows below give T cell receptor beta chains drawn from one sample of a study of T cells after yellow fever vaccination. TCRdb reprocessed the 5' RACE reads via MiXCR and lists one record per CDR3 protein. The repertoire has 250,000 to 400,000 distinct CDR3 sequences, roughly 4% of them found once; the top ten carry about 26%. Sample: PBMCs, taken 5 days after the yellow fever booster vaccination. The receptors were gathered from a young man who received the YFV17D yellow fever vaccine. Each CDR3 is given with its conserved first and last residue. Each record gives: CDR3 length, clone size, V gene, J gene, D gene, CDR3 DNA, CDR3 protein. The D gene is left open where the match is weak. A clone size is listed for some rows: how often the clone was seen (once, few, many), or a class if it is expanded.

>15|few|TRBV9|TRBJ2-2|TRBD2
TGTGCCAGCAGCGTGCGGGGGGACCACACCGGGGAGCTGTTTTTT
CASSVRGDHTGELFF
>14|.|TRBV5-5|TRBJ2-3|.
TGTGCCAGCAGCTTGGAAGCGTTCACAGATACGCAGTATTTT
CASSLEAFTDTQYF
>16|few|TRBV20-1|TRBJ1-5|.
TGCAGTGCTAGGGACCCGGCAAGGGGGGGGAATCAGCCCCAGCATTTT
CSARDPARGGNQPQHF
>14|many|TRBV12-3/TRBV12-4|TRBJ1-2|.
TGTGCCAGCAGTTTGTGGGGAGTTGACTATGGCTACACCTTC
CASSLWGVDYGYTF
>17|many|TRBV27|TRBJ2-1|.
TGTGCCAGCAGTTTGGAATATGGAGGGGGCTCCTACAATGAGCAGTTCTTC
CASSLEYGGGSYNEQFF
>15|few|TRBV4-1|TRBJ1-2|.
TGCGCCAGCAGCCCCCGGGACATAGATAACTATGGCTACACCTTC
CASSPRDIDNYGYTF
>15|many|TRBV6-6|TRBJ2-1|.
TGTGCCAGCAGTTACGAAGGGAGCTCCTACAATGAGCAGTTCTTC
CASSYEGSSYNEQFF
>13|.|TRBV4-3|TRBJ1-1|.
TGCGCCAGCAGCCAAGAAGATGGCACTGAAGCTTTCTTT
CASSQEDGTEAFF
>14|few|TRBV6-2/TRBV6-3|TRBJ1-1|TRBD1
TGTGCCAGCAGTCCCCTTCAGGGGGAAACTGAAGCTTTCTTT
CASSPLQGETEAFF
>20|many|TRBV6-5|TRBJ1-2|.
TGTGCCAGCAGAGTTACGTCCTACCAGTTCCCTCGACAGCATAACTATGGCTACACCTTC
CASRVTSYQFPRQHNYGYTF
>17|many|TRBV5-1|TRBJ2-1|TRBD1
TGCGCCAGCAGCCTCGGGACAGGGGGCGTTACGGTAAATGAGCAGTTCTTC
CASSLGTGGVTVNEQFF
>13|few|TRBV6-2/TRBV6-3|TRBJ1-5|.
TGTGCCAGCAGCTCCGGCAGCTGGTCGGCCCAGCATTTT
CASSSGSWSAQHF
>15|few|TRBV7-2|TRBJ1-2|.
TGTGCCAGCAGCGTAAGGAGGGGTCAAGGCTATGGCTACACCTTC
CASSVRRGQGYGYTF
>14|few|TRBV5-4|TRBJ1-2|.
TGTGCCAGCAGCCGTCTGGACAGTGACTATGGCTACACCTTC
CASSRLDSDYGYTF
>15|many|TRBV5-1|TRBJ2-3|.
TGCGCCAGCAGCTTGAACAGAGATAGCACAGATACGCAGTATTTT
CASSLNRDSTDTQYF
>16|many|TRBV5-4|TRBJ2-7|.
TGTGCCAGCAGCTTGGATTCCGCGAGGGCCGGGGCCGAGCAGTACTTC
CASSLDSARAGAEQYF
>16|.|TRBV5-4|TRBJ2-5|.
TGTGCCAGCAGCTTGGGTGGTCGGTGGTTCGAGGAGACCCAGTACTTC
CASSLGGRWFEETQYF
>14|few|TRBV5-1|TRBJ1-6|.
TGCGCCAGCAGCTTGGGTCCACCGGAGCCACCCCTCCACTTT
CASSLGPPEPPLHF
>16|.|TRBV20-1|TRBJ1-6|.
TGCAGTGCTTACAGGCCTTGGGGCTCCTATAATTCACCCCTCCACTTT
CSAYRPWGSYNSPLHF
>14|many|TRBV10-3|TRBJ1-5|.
TGTGCCATCAGTGGCGCCCCTAGCAATCAGCCCCAGCATTTT
CAISGAPSNQPQHF
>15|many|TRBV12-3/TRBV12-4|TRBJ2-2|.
TGTGCCAGCAGTTTAGTAACGGTAAACACCGGGGAGCTGTTTTTT
CASSLVTVNTGELFF
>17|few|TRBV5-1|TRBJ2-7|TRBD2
TGCGCCAGCAGCTTGGCTCTAGCGGGGGAAATCGGCTACGAGCAGTACTTC
CASSLALAGEIGYEQYF
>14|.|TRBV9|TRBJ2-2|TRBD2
TGTGCCTCCTCACCGGGACTAGTTTCCGGGGAGCTGTTTTTT
CASSPGLVSGELFF
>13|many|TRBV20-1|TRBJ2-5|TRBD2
TGCAGTGCTCCCGGGACTATCCAAGAGACCCAGTACTTC
CSAPGTIQETQYF
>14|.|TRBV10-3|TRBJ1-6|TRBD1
TGTGCCATCAGGACAGGGACGTCGAATTCACCCCTCCACTTT
CAIRTGTSNSPLHF
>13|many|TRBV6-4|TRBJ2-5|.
TGTGCCAGCAGTCCCTCGCCCCAAGAGACCCAGTACTTC
CASSPSPQETQYF
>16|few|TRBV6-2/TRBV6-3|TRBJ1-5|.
TGTGCCAGCGTAGGATGGACAGCCGGGGGCAATCAGCCCCAGCATTTT
CASVGWTAGGNQPQHF
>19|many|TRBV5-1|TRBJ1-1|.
TGCGCCAGCAGCTTGTGGCCTTCGACAGGCAGGTGGTCGGACACTGAAGCTTTCTTT
CASSLWPSTGRWSDTEAFF
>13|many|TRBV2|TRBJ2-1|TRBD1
TGTGCCAGCGGACAGGAGTTGGACAATGAGCAGTTCTTC
CASGQELDNEQFF
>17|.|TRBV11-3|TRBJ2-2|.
TGTGCCAGCAGCTTAAGTCCGGGGAGTTTGGACACCGGGGAGCTGTTTTTT
CASSLSPGSLDTGELFF
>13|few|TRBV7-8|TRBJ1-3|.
TGTGCCAGCAGCCGGTCCGGGGGGGACACCATATATTTT
CASSRSGGDTIYF
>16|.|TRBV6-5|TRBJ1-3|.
TGTGCCAGCAGTTACCTGGGCCCGGTAGGAGGAAACACCATATATTTT
CASSYLGPVGGNTIYF
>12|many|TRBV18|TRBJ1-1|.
TGTGCCAGCTCACGGAGTAACACTGAAGCTTTCTTT
CASSRSNTEAFF
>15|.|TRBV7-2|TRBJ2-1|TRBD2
TGTGCCAGCAGCTTAACTAGCGGGGTAGGAAATGAGCAGTTCTTC
CASSLTSGVGNEQFF
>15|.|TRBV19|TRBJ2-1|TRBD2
TGTGCCAGTAGTACTCAGCGGGGGGGGAAGAGTGAGCAGTTCTTC
CASSTQRGGKSEQFF
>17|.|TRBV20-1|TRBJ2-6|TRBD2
TGCAGTGCTAAAACTAGCGGGGGCACGGGAGGGGCCAACGTCCTGACTTTC
CSAKTSGGTGGANVLTF
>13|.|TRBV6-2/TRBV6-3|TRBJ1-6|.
TGTGCCAGCAGCGACCGCTATAATTCACCCCTCCACTTT
CASSDRYNSPLHF
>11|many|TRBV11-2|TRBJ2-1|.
TGTGCCAGTCTAGCGTTCAATGAGCAGTTCTTC
CASLAFNEQFF
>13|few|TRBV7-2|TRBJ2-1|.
TGTGCCAGCAGCCTGAGGGGGGTCAATGAGCAGTTCTTC
CASSLRGVNEQFF
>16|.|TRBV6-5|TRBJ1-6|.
TGTGCCAGCAGTTACTCGACTGGGACCGTCAATCTACCCCTCCACTTT
CASSYSTGTVNLPLHF
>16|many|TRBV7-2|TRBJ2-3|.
TGTGCCAGCAGCCAAGCCATCCAGCGGGCCACAGATACGCAGTATTTT
CASSQAIQRATDTQYF
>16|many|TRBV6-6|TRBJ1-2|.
TGTGCCAGCAGTTACTCTCGACAGGACGGTGGCTATGGCTACACCTTC
CASSYSRQDGGYGYTF
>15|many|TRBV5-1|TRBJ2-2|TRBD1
TGCGCCAGCAGCCGAGGGACAGGAGCTACCGGGGAGCTGTTTTTT
CASSRGTGATGELFF
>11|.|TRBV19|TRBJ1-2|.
TGTGCCAGTAGTAACCTCTATGGCTACACCTTC
CASSNLYGYTF
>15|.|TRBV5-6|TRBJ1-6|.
TGTGCCAGCAGCTTTGCGCAGGGGAGCAATTCACCCCTCCACTTT
CASSFAQGSNSPLHF
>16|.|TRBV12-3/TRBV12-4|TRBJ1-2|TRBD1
TGTGCCAGCAGTCCGGGACAGGGGTCCCTCTTCGGTGGCTACACCTTC
CASSPGQGSLFGGYTF
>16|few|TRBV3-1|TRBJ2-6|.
TGTGCCAGCGGGAGGCAGGGTCGGCGGGGGGCCAACGTCCTGACTTTC
CASGRQGRRGANVLTF
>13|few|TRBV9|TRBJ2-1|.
TGTGCCAGCAGCGTAGATTGGAACAATGAGCAGTTCTTC
CASSVDWNNEQFF